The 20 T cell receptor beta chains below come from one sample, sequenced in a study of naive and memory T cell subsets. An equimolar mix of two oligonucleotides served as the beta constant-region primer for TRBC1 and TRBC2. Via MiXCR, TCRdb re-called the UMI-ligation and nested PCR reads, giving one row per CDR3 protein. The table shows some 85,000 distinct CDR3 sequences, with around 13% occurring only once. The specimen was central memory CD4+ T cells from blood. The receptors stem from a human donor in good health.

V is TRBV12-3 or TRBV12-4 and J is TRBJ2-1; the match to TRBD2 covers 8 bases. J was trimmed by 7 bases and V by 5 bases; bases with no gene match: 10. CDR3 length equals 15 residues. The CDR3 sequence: CASSAGTRARNEQFF. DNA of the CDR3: TGTGCCAGCAGTGCCGGGACTAGGGCGCGGAATGAGCAGTTCTTC.

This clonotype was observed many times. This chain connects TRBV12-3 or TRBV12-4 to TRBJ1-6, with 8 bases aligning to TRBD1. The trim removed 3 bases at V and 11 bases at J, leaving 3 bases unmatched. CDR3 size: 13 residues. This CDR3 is CASSFPGGTPLHF. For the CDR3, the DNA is TGTGCCAGCAGTTTCCCAGGGGGCACACCCCTCCACTTT.

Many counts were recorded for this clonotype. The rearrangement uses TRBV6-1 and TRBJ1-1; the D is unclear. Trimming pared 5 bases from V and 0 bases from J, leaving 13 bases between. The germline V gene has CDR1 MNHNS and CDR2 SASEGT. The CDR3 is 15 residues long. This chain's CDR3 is CASSTHLGLNTEAFF. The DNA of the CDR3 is TGTGCCAGCAGTACCCACCTTGGTTTGAACACTGAAGCTTTCTTT.

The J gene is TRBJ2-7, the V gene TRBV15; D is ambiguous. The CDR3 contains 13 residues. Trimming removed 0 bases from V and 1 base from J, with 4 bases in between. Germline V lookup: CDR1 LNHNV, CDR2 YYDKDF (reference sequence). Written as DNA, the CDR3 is TGTGCCACCAGCAGAGATCCGTCCTACGAGCAGTACTTC. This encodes CATSRDPSYEQYF.

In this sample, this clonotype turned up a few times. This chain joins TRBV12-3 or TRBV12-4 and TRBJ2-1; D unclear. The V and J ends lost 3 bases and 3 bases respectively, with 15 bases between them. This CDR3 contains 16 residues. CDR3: CASSFDTTSNYNEQFF. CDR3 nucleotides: TGTGCCAGCAGTTTCGATACGACATCCAACTACAATGAGCAGTTCTTC.

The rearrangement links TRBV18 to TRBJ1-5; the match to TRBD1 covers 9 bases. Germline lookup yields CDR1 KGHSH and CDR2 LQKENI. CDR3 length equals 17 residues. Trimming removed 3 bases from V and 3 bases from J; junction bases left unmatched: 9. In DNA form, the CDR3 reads TGTGCCAGCTCACCTACGACAGGGGGAAGAAACAATCAGCCCCAGCATTTT. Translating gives CASSPTTGGRNNQPQHF.

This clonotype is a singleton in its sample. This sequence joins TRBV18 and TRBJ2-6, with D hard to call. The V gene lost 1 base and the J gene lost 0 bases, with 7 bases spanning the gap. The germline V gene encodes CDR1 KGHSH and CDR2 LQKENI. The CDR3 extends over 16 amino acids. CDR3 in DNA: TGTGCCAGCTCACCACTACCAGACTCTGGGGCCAACGTCCTGACTTTC. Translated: CASSPLPDSGANVLTF. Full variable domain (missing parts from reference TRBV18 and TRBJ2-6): NAGVMQNPRHLVRRRGQEARLRCSPMKGHSHVYWYRQLPEEGLKFMVYLQKENIIDESGMPKERFSAEFPKEGPSILRIQQVVRGDSAAYFCASSPLPDSGANVLTFGAGSRLTVL.

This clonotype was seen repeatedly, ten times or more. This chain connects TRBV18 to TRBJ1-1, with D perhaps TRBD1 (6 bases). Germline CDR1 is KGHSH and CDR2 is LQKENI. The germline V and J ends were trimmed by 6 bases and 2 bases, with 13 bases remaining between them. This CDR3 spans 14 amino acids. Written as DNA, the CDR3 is TGTGCCAGCTCCCCATGGGGGGCAAACACTGAAGCTTTCTTT. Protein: CASSPWGANTEAFF.

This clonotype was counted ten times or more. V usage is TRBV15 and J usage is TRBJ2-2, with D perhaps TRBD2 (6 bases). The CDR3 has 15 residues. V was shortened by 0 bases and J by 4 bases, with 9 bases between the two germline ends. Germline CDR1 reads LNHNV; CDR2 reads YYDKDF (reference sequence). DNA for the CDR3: TGTGCCACCAGCAGAGAAGAGGGAGGCACCGGGGAGCTGTTTTTT. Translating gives CATSREEGGTGELFF.

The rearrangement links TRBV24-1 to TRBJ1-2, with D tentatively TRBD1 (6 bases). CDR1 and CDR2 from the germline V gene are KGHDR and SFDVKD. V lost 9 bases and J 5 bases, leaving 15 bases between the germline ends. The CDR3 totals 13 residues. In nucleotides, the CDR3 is TGTGCCACCCGGGGGCAGGGGACATATGGCTACACCTTC. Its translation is CATRGQGTYGYTF.

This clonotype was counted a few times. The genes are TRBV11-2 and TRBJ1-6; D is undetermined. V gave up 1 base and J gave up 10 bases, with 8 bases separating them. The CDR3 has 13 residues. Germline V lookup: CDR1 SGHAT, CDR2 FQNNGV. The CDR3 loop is CASSLGLQSPLHF. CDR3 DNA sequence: TGTGCCAGCAGCTTAGGGTTACAGTCACCCCTCCACTTT. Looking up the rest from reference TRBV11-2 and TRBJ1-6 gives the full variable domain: EAGVAQSPRYKIIEKRQSVAFWCNPISGHATLYWYQQILGQGPKLLIQFQNNGVVDDSQLPKDRFSAERLKGVDSTLKIQPAKLEDSAVYLCASSLGLQSPLHFGNGTRLTVT.

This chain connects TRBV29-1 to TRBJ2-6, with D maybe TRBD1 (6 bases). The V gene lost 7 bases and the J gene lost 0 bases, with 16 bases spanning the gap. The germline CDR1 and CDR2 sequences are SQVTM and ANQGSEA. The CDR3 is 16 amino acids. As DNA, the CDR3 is TGCAGCGCTCAACGGGACACCGACTCTGGGGCCAACGTCCTGACTTTC. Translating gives CSAQRDTDSGANVLTF.

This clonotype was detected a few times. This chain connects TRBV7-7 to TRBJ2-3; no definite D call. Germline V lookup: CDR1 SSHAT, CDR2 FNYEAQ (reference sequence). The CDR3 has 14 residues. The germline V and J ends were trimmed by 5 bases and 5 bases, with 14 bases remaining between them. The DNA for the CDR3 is TGTGCCAGCAGCCGCTTAGAAGGGCGAGATACGCAGTATTTT. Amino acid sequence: CASSRLEGRDTQYF.

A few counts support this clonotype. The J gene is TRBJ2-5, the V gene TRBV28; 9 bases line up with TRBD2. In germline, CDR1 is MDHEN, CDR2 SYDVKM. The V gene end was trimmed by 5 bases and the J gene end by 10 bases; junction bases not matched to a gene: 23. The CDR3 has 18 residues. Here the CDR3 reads CASSLSAWVAGVLRGQYF. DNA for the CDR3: TGTGCCAGCAGTCTCTCCGCTTGGGTAGCGGGAGTGTTGAGGGGCCAGTACTTC.

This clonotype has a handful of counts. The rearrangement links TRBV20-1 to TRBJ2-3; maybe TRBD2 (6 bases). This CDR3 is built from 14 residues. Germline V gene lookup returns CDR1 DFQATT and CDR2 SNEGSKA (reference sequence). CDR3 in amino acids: CSTVPGARTDTQYF. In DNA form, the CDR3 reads TGCAGCACGGTCCCGGGAGCCCGCACAGATACGCAGTATTTT.

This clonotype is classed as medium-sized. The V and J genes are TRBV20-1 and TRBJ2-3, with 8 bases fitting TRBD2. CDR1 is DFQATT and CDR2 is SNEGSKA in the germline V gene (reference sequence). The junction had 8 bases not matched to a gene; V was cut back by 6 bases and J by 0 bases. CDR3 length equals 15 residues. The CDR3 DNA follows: TGCAGTGCCTCTCTGCTAGCGGGCAGCACAGATACGCAGTATTTT. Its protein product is CSASLLAGSTDTQYF.

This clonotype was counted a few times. The CDR3 sequence: CAAGTGATYEQYF. In DNA, the CDR3 is TGTGCCGCCGGGACAGGGGCCACCTACGAGCAGTACTTC. This chain uses TRBV28 with TRBJ2-7; 10 bases are shared with TRBD1. The CDR3 has 13 amino acids. V was clipped by 11 bases and J by 2 bases; unmatched bases: 6. The V gene's germline CDR1 is MDHEN and CDR2 SYDVKM.

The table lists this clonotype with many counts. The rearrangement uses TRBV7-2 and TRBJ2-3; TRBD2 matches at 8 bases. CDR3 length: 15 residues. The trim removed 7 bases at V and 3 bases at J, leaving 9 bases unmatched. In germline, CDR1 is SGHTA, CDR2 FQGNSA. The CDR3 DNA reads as TGTGCCAGCACCCGACTACGGGGGGGGACAGATACGCAGTATTTT. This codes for CASTRLRGGTDTQYF.

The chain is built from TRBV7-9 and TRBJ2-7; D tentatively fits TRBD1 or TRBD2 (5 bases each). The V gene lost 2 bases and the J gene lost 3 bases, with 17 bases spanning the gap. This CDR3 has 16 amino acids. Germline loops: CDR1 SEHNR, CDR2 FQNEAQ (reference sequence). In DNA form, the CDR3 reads TGTGCCAGCAGCTTAAGGGCTTCCGGGACCCACTACGAGCAGTACTTC. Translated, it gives CASSLRASGTHYEQYF. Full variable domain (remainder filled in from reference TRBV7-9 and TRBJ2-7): DTGVSQNPRHKITKRGQNVTFRCDPISEHNRLYWYRQTLGQGPEFLTYFQNEAQLEKSRLLSDRFSAERPKGSFSTLEIQRTEQGDSAMYLCASSLRASGTHYEQYFGPGTRLTVT.

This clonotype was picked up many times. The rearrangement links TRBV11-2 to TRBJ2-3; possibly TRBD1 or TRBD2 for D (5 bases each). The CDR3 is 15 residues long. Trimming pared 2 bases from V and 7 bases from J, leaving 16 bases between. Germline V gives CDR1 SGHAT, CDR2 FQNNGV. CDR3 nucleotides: TGTGCCAGCAGCTTATGGTCGGGGCACTTAAATACGCAGTATTTT. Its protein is CASSLWSGHLNTQYF.